A single sample gave rise to the 24 T cell receptor beta chains below, sequenced in a study of CD8 T cells in ankylosing spondylitis. Using its own MiXCR run on the 5' RACE reads, TCRdb lists one record per CDR3 protein. The sample gives 190,000 or so distinct CDR3 sequences, around 13% of which show up once; more than 15% is in the top ten. The specimen was blood, either unsorted or a sorted T cell fraction (not recorded which). These receptors were taken from a male donor with ankylosing spondylitis or in good health (not recorded which).

V gene TRBV30 combines with J gene TRBJ2-7, with 7 bases aligning to TRBD1. The CDR3 length is 13 residues. The J segment lost 2 bases and the V segment lost 5 bases, leaving 6 bases of the junction unmatched. CDR1 and CDR2 from the germline V gene are GTSNPN and SVGIG (reference sequence). The CDR3 DNA sequence: TGTGCCTGGTCCACCGGGACAGCCTACGAGCAGTACTTC. Protein: CAWSTGTAYEQYF.

The genes are TRBV2 and TRBJ2-1; TRBD2 agrees at 7 bases. The length of the CDR3 is 15 residues. CDR1 SNHLY and CDR2 FYNNEI come from the germline V gene. The V gene end was trimmed by 7 bases and the J gene end by 4 bases; junction bases not matched to a gene: 10. The CDR3 here is CASNLLAVPYNEQFF. DNA for the CDR3: TGTGCCAGCAACCTGCTAGCGGTACCTTACAATGAGCAGTTCTTC.

The chain employs TRBV12-3 or TRBV12-4 and TRBJ2-1; D may correspond to TRBD1 or TRBD2 (5 bases each). V was pared by 3 bases and J by 2 bases, with 8 bases between. This CDR3 is 14 amino acids long. For the CDR3, the DNA is TGTGCCAGCAGTTTCGGGGACCCCTACAATGAGCAGTTCTTC. This translates into CASSFGDPYNEQFF.

This clonotype occurred many times. In DNA form, the CDR3 reads TGCGCCAGCAGCCCGGGGACAGGTCAGAACACTGAAGCTTTCTTT. This sequence encodes CASSPGTGQNTEAFF. V and J are TRBV5-1 and TRBJ1-1, with 8 nucleotides matching TRBD1. The V gene's germline CDR1 is SGHRS and CDR2 YFSETQ. There are 15 residues in the CDR3. Unmatched junction bases numbered 6, after V lost 4 bases and J lost 1 base.

In its sample, this clonotype was seen a few times. This chain connects TRBV27 to TRBJ2-7, with TRBD1 identical over 7 bases. Germline CDR1 and CDR2: MNHEY and SMNVEV (reference sequence). This CDR3 is 14 amino acids long. V lost 6 bases, J lost 2 bases, and 7 bases stayed unmatched. For the CDR3, the DNA is TGTGCCAGCAGCAAGAGGGGGACAGCCTACGAGCAGTACTTC. Amino acid sequence: CASSKRGTAYEQYF.

The V and J genes are TRBV4-1 and TRBJ1-1; D not resolved. V shed 0 bases and J shed 4 bases, with 12 bases lying between them. Germline values: CDR1 MGHRA, CDR2 YSYEKL. The CDR3 spans 15 residues. The CDR3 is CASSQEPRASTEAFF. The CDR3, as DNA: TGCGCCAGCAGCCAAGAACCCCGGGCAAGCACTGAAGCTTTCTTT.

There are many counts of this clonotype. This sequence joins TRBV20-1 and TRBJ2-3; 11 bases line up with TRBD2. The trim removed 3 bases at V and 1 base at J, leaving 12 bases unmatched. The CDR3 extends over 18 amino acids. Germline CDR1 reads DFQATT; CDR2 reads SNEGSKA (reference sequence). CDR3 in DNA: TGCAGTGCTAGTTTACTAGCGGGGGAGCCACGGGGCACAGATACGCAGTATTTT. Encoded protein: CSASLLAGEPRGTDTQYF.

This clonotype was detected many times. The chain is built from TRBV7-9 and TRBJ2-1, with D unclear. CDR3 length equals 15 residues. V was trimmed by 5 bases and J by 4 bases, leaving 15 bases between them. In germline, CDR1 is SEHNR, CDR2 FQNEAQ (reference sequence). Here the CDR3 DNA reads TGTGCCAGCAGCCTTGGTGGTTCACGGTACAATGAGCAGTTCTTC. Protein: CASSLGGSRYNEQFF.

The rearrangement uses TRBV25-1 and TRBJ2-7; D uncertain. The germline V gene encodes CDR1 MGHDK and CDR2 SYGVNS. The ends were cut back, 6 bases at V and 5 bases at J, with 14 bases in the middle. The CDR3 loop spans 13 amino acids. The CDR3 nucleotides read TGTGCCAGCAGGGCGATAGGGCTCGACGAGCAGTACTTC. Protein: CASRAIGLDEQYF.

This clonotype was recorded at least ten times. The chain has TRBV4-2 and TRBJ1-1; D is undetermined. The V and J ends lost 0 bases and 0 bases respectively, with 5 bases between them. Germline V gene data show CDR1 as LGHNA and CDR2 as YNFKEQ. This CDR3 is 14 amino acids long. CDR3 in DNA: TGTGCCAGCAGCCAAGAGGAAGTGAACACTGAAGCTTTCTTT. Protein: CASSQEEVNTEAFF.

This clonotype was counted many times. The chain recombines TRBV4-1 with TRBJ1-1; possibly TRBD1 for D (6 bases). The CDR3 runs to 14 residues. V shed 4 bases and J shed 2 bases, with 11 bases lying between them. Germline CDR1 is MGHRA and CDR2 is YSYEKL. The CDR3, as DNA: TGCGCCAGCAGCCCCGGACAGCTAAACACTGAAGCTTTCTTT. Protein: CASSPGQLNTEAFF.

The V and J genes are TRBV12-3 or TRBV12-4 and TRBJ2-7, with D perhaps TRBD2 (7 bases). V was trimmed by 8 bases and J by 2 bases, leaving 16 bases between them. CDR3 length: 14 residues. CDR3 in amino acids: CASGQRGGAYEQYF. The CDR3 nucleotides are TGTGCCAGCGGCCAAAGAGGGGGGGCCTACGAGCAGTACTTC.

This clonotype was seen ten or more times. The V call is TRBV5-1, the J call TRBJ2-3; unclear D gene. The CDR3 is 13 residues long. The V end lost 4 bases, the J end lost 0 bases, and 6 bases lay between the germline ends. Germline V lookup: CDR1 SGHRS, CDR2 YFSETQ. The CDR3 reads CASSPFSTDTQYF. Written as DNA, the CDR3 is TGCGCCAGCAGCCCGTTTAGCACAGATACGCAGTATTTT.

This clonotype was seen repeatedly, ten times or more. This chain joins TRBV5-1 and TRBJ1-4; weak D call: TRBD1 (5 bases). Trimming left V 5 bases short and J 0 bases short, with 11 bases between. The CDR3 has 15 amino acids. Per the germline V gene, CDR1 is SGHRS and CDR2 is YFSETQ. CDR3 nucleotide sequence: TGCGCCAGCAGTCGGGACGGAACAACTAATGAAAAACTGTTTTTT. Amino acid sequence: CASSRDGTTNEKLFF.

There are many counts of this clonotype. The rearrangement uses TRBV5-1 and TRBJ2-1; 7 bases match TRBD2. The CDR3 has 13 residues. The J segment lost 5 bases and the V segment lost 4 bases, leaving 3 bases of the junction unmatched. Germline V gene lookup returns CDR1 SGHRS and CDR2 YFSETQ. The CDR3 is CASSGEGHNEQFF. In DNA form, the CDR3 reads TGCGCCAGCAGCGGGGAGGGCCACAATGAGCAGTTCTTC.

The rearrangement joins TRBV4-1 to TRBJ2-3, with 10 bases aligning to TRBD2. The CDR3 extends over 14 amino acids. Germline CDR1 and CDR2: MGHRA and YSYEKL. V lost 1 base to trimming and J lost 8 bases; unmatched junction nucleotides: 3. As DNA, the CDR3 is TGCGCCAGCAGCCAAGCACTAGCGGGGCCTACGCAGTATTTT. The encoded protein is CASSQALAGPTQYF.

The J gene is TRBJ2-3, the V gene TRBV7-8, with 10 bases lining up with TRBD2. Germline V gene sequence: CDR1 SGHVS, CDR2 FQNEAQ. CDR3 length: 16 residues. The J segment lost 1 base and the V segment lost 5 bases, leaving 6 bases of the junction unmatched. The CDR3 nucleotides are TGTGCCAGCAGCCTCGGGACTAGCGTTGGCACAGATACGCAGTATTTT. Its translation: CASSLGTSVGTDTQYF.

The chain links TRBV7-9 to TRBJ1-1; possible D gene TRBD1, 6 bases. Germline V gene data show CDR1 as SEHNR and CDR2 as FQNEAQ (reference sequence). The CDR3 length is 17 residues. Trimming cost V 3 bases and J 8 bases, with 25 bases left between them. The CDR3 protein is CASSFAGVAPKTREAFF. Written as DNA, the CDR3 is TGTGCCAGCAGCTTTGCAGGGGTAGCGCCAAAGACCAGAGAAGCTTTCTTT.

This clonotype was detected a few times. V is TRBV12-3 or TRBV12-4 and J is TRBJ2-3; D gene unclear. Deletions cut 3 bases from V and 2 bases from J, with 6 bases between. This CDR3 has 13 amino acids. In DNA, the CDR3 is TGTGCCAGCAGTTTTCAAACCACAGATACGCAGTATTTT. The encoded protein is CASSFQTTDTQYF.

The rearrangement links TRBV13 to TRBJ2-7; TRBD2 aligns across 11 bases. The germline gives CDR1 PRHDT, CDR2 FYEKMQ (reference sequence). V lost 5 bases and J lost 4; bases outside the gene matches: 10. The CDR3 sequence is 16 residues long. The CDR3 region is CASSPVTGTSGYEQYF. CDR3 nucleotide sequence: TGTGCCAGCAGCCCTGTTACCGGGACTAGCGGATACGAGCAGTACTTC.

The chain carries TRBV7-9 and TRBJ2-7; D is perhaps TRBD1 (6 bases). CDR3 length equals 15 residues. The ends were cut back, 8 bases at V and 3 bases at J, with 20 bases in the middle. Germline V gene lookup returns CDR1 SEHNR and CDR2 FQNEAQ (reference sequence). As DNA, the CDR3 is TGTGCCAGCTCGGGATGGGGGACACTATTCTACGAGCAGTACTTC. Residues: CASSGWGTLFYEQYF.

V and J are TRBV11-2 and TRBJ2-1; possible D gene TRBD1, 6 bases. The V and J ends lost 9 bases and 4 bases respectively, with 13 bases between them. Germline CDR1 is SGHAT and CDR2 is FQNNGV. The CDR3 totals 13 residues. CDR3 protein: CASEKRGYNEQFF. CDR3 DNA: TGTGCCAGTGAAAAAAGGGGGTACAATGAGCAGTTCTTC.

This chain uses TRBV23-1 with TRBJ1-6; D may be TRBD1 (5 bases). TRBV23-1 is noted as an ORF with a role that remains uncertain. V shed 7 bases and J shed 5 bases, with 12 bases lying between them. The CDR3 is 14 residues long. CDR3 in DNA: TGCGCCAGCACCAGACAGATGCATAATTCACCCCTCCACTTT. This sequence encodes CASTRQMHNSPLHF.

This clonotype was observed a handful of times. V usage is TRBV4-1 and J usage is TRBJ1-2, with no clear D. Trimming removed 5 bases from V and 2 bases from J, with 12 bases in between. The CDR3 runs to 14 residues. Germline CDR1 reads MGHRA; CDR2 reads YSYEKL. Written as DNA, the CDR3 is TGCGCCAGCAGCTACCGGGTCCCCAACTATGGCTACACCTTC. Translating it yields CASSYRVPNYGYTF.